Described below is a single T cell receptor (beta chain) sequence and its context. The record originates from a study of blood T cell repertoires in COVID-19. Study context: Sites in the United States, Italy and Spain provided acute and convalescent COVID-19 samples. From T cells, B-cell-depleted T cells, or PBMCs came the material, which was cDNA or gDNA.

In the authors' methods: Using reference gene primer amplification, nucleated cell counts were estimated. This table comes from immunoSEQ multiplex PCR, and its TCRdb copy is limited to in-frame clones, with some not included. The DNA was the basis for D and trimming; V, J and clone size are from that table. The sample consists of around 220,000 clones, roughly 90% of them appearing once. This CDR3 spans 13 amino acids. V was cut by 3 bases and J by 7 bases, with 10 bases left in between. Looked up from germline, CDR1 is SGHAT and CDR2 is FQNNGV. The TCR was taken from a man aged 35-49 years with active or convalescent COVID-19. This chain joins TRBV11-2 and TRBJ2-1; D possibly corresponds to TRBD2 (5 bases). What was sequenced was peripheral blood. DNA of the CDR3: TGTGCCAGCAGCTTGTTTACGGGAAATGAGCAGTTCTTC. This encodes CASSLFTGNEQFF.